At least ten counts were recorded for the clone carrying this T cell receptor (beta chain). The data originate from a study of PD-L1 blockade in urothelial cancer. Across the study: Peripheral blood specimens exhibited a median yield of around 140,000 T cells.

Sequencing was performed with immunoSEQ multiplex PCR; in TCRdb, only in-frame clones are kept and a portion is missing. The repertoire has 50,000 or so clones, approximately 84% of them found once; the top ten carry about 6%. This TCR came from a middle-aged man with urothelial cancer. Sample: PBMCs, taken around atezolizumab (anti-PD-L1) treatment.

CDR3 sequence reads: CASTWTSGSTGELFF. The CDR3 DNA reads as TGTGCCAGCACCTGGACTAGCGGGAGTACCGGGGAGCTGTTTTTT. The V and J genes are TRBV6-1 and TRBJ2-2; 13 nucleotides line up with TRBD2. The CDR3 is made up of 15 amino acids. V lost 7 bases and J lost 5; bases outside the gene matches: 4. Germline V gene data show CDR1 as MNHNS and CDR2 as SASEGT.